One sample yielded the 23 T cell receptor beta chains listed below, sequenced in a study of identical twins. TCRdb re-analysed the 5' RACE reads in MiXCR, keeping a single row per CDR3 protein. The sample carries 280,000 or so distinct CDR3 sequences, approximately 8% recorded once. These records were also assigned to another study, of yellow fever vaccine responses in identical twins.

The sample was memory (CD45RO+) T cells sorted from blood. These receptors were collected from a woman in her late teens or twenties in good health.

The chain is built from TRBV2 and TRBJ2-6, with D possibly matching TRBD1 (6 bases). The CDR3 consists of 17 residues. Germline V gene data show CDR1 as SNHLY and CDR2 as FYNNEI. V lost 4 bases and J lost 0, with 13 bases in between. The CDR3 is CASSVGQSFSGANVLTF. DNA of the CDR3: TGTGCCAGCAGTGTTGGACAGTCCTTCTCTGGGGCCAACGTCCTGACTTTC.

This clonotype has at least ten counts. The chain links TRBV6-2 or TRBV6-3 to TRBJ2-1; 9 nucleotides line up with TRBD2. In germline, CDR1 is MNHEY, CDR2 SVGEGT. J gave up 4 bases and V 7 bases, and 8 bases lay outside the gene matches. The CDR3 consists of 15 residues. CDR3 region: CASIHSGGRYNEQFF. For the CDR3, the DNA is TGTGCCAGCATTCATAGCGGGGGAAGATACAATGAGCAGTTCTTC.

The chain uses TRBV29-1 and TRBJ2-2, with 7 bases identical to TRBD2. Germline CDR1 is SQVTM and CDR2 is ANQGSEA. The J segment lost 5 bases and the V segment lost 7 bases, leaving 4 bases of the junction unmatched. The length of the CDR3 is 12 residues. The CDR3 bases are TGCAGCGCCGGGGGGTATACCGGGGAGCTGTTTTTT. Protein: CSAGGYTGELFF.

This clonotype occurred a few times. V is TRBV7-2 and J is TRBJ2-1; no firm D call. The CDR3 contains 12 residues. From germline, CDR1 is SGHTA and CDR2 FQGNSA. V lost 1 base to trimming and J lost 12 bases, with 10 bases between them. CDR3 DNA sequence: TGTGCCAGCAGCTTAGATGGCATGGGGCAGTTCTTC. The encoded protein is CASSLDGMGQFF. The full variable domain, completed using reference TRBV7-2 and TRBJ2-1, is GAGVSQSPSNKVTEKGKDVELRCDPISGHTALYWYRQSLGQGLEFLIYFQGNSAPDKSGLPSDRFSAERTGGSVSTLTIQRTQQEDSAVYLCASSLDGMGQFFGPGTRLTVL.

This chain uses TRBV2 with TRBJ2-1, with 8 bases aligning to TRBD2. Germline V gene lookup returns CDR1 SNHLY and CDR2 FYNNEI. This CDR3 has 19 residues. The CDR3 sequence: CTFCLGVTSGVYRYNEQFF. CDR3 DNA sequence: TGTACCTTCTGTTTAGGGGTAACTAGCGGTGTATACCGCTACAATGAGCAGTTCTTC.

This clonotype has more than one count but fewer than ten. V usage is TRBV7-2 and J usage is TRBJ2-1, with 11 nucleotides matching TRBD2. The ends lost 5 bases at V and 5 bases at J; junction bases unmatched: 5. Germline assignment: CDR1 SGHTA and CDR2 FQGNSA. This CDR3 is built from 15 residues. CDR3 amino acids: CASSQTSGANNEQFF. The CDR3 DNA reads as TGTGCCAGCAGCCAGACTAGCGGGGCTAACAATGAGCAGTTCTTC.

This chain joins TRBV28 and TRBJ2-7; D gene ambiguous. Per the germline V gene, CDR1 is MDHEN and CDR2 is SYDVKM. The CDR3 length is 11 residues. Trimming took 4 bases from V and 4 from J, leaving 5 bases between them. In nucleotides, the CDR3 is TGTGCCAGCAGTTCGCAGTACGAGCAGTACGTC. Its translation: CASSSQYEQYV.

This clonotype has a count of ten or more. The CDR3 DNA is TGTGCCAGCAGCAACACAGGGGTCACACCTGGCTACACCTTC. Protein product: CASSNTGVTPGYTF. J is TRBJ1-2 and V is TRBV5-5; TRBD1 aligns across 7 bases. Trimming took 4 bases from V and 7 from J; bases not matched to a gene: 10. CDR1 is SGHKS, CDR2 YYEKEE, per germline (reference sequence). The CDR3 covers 14 residues.

This clonotype was seen many times. This sequence joins TRBV5-1 and TRBJ2-1, with 10 bases identical to TRBD1. Germline CDR1 reads SGHRS; CDR2 reads YFSETQ. Unmatched junction bases numbered 4, after V lost 2 bases and J lost 5 bases. The CDR3 totals 15 residues. The CDR3 DNA sequence: TGCGCCAGCAGCTTTAGGACAGGGGGGAACAATGAGCAGTTCTTC. Encoded protein: CASSFRTGGNNEQFF.

The table lists this clonotype with many counts. This chain joins TRBV7-3 and TRBJ2-3, with D hard to call. The CDR3 spans 15 residues. V was pared by 2 bases and J by 0 bases, with 9 bases between. CDR1 is SGHTA and CDR2 is FQGTGA in the germline V gene. This CDR3 is CASSLRSASTDTQYF. CDR3 bases: TGTGCCAGCAGCTTACGGTCCGCAAGCACAGATACGCAGTATTTT.

This clonotype was counted a few times. V is TRBV28 and J is TRBJ1-2, with unresolved D. Trimming cost V 6 bases and J 0 bases, with 5 bases left between them. The CDR3 extends over 12 amino acids. Germline CDR1 and CDR2: MDHEN and SYDVKM. The CDR3 bases are TGTGCCAGCAGATTAGCTAACTATGGCTACACCTTC. Protein sequence: CASRLANYGYTF.

The sample holds many counts of this clonotype. This chain uses TRBV10-3 with TRBJ2-5, with 11 bases that match TRBD2. Germline assignment: CDR1 ENHRY and CDR2 SYGVKD. The CDR3 sequence is 16 residues long. The V gene end was trimmed by 0 bases and the J gene end by 2 bases; junction bases not matched to a gene: 2. CDR3 region: CAISESLAGVQETQYF. As DNA, the CDR3 is TGTGCCATCAGTGAGTCACTAGCGGGGGTACAAGAGACCCAGTACTTC.

This clonotype was detected many times. The chain recombines TRBV3-1 with TRBJ2-5; D gene uncertain. There are 14 residues in the CDR3. V was cut by 4 bases and J by 1 base, with 10 bases left in between. Germline V gene data show CDR1 as LGHDT and CDR2 as YNNKEL (reference sequence). The CDR3 loop reads CASSPRTTQETQYF. CDR3 sequence (DNA): TGTGCCAGCAGCCCCCGTACAACCCAAGAGACCCAGTACTTC.

This clonotype has a handful of counts. The chain couples TRBV3-1 to TRBJ2-2; D gene ambiguous. The CDR3 spans 14 residues. Germline V gene data show CDR1 as LGHDT and CDR2 as YNNKEL (reference sequence). The ends were cut back, 0 bases at V and 6 bases at J, with 8 bases in the middle. CDR3 loop: CASSQDMIPGELFF. CDR3 DNA sequence: TGTGCCAGCAGCCAAGATATGATACCCGGGGAGCTGTTTTTT.

This clonotype was detected ten times or more. The chain has TRBV9 and TRBJ2-1, with a possible D match to TRBD2 (6 bases). Trimming took off 4 bases at V and 8 bases at J, with 16 bases between the two ends. The length of the CDR3 is 14 residues. Germline V gives CDR1 SGDLS, CDR2 YYNGEE. The DNA of the CDR3 is TGTGCCAGCAGCCCAGGTCCGCCGGGGGATGAGCAGTTCTTC. It is translated as CASSPGPPGDEQFF.

This clonotype was recorded a few times. This chain links TRBV7-9 with TRBJ2-1; D unresolved. With 5 bases removed from V and 8 bases from J, the gap between germline ends came to 7 bases. The CDR3 is 11 amino acids. CDR1 and CDR2 (germline): SEHNR, FQNEAQ (reference sequence). DNA for the CDR3: TGTGCCAGCAGCCGGTTGGATGAGCAGTTCTTC. It specifies CASSRLDEQFF.

This clonotype was recorded many times. The chain joins TRBV12-3 or TRBV12-4 to TRBJ1-2; D unclear. Trimming shortened V by 6 bases and J by 4 bases, and 15 bases separated the two germline ends. The CDR3 has 14 residues. CDR3 loop: CASRLGSWSYGYTF. In nucleotides, the CDR3 is TGTGCCAGCAGACTTGGGTCCTGGAGCTATGGCTACACCTTC.

The chain combines TRBV28 with TRBJ1-5; 10 positions agree with TRBD1. The CDR3 sequence is 15 residues long. Per the germline V gene, CDR1 is MDHEN and CDR2 is SYDVKM. The V gene end was trimmed by 9 bases and the J gene end by 0 bases; junction bases not matched to a gene: 5. The CDR3 here is CASRRDRGSNQPQHF. The CDR3 DNA is TGTGCCAGTCGCCGGGACAGGGGTAGCAATCAGCCCCAGCATTTT.

This clonotype was counted between two and nine times. J is TRBJ2-3 and V is TRBV6-2 or TRBV6-3, with D perhaps TRBD1 (5 bases). The germline CDR1 and CDR2 sequences are MNHEY and SVGEGT. Trimming cost V 4 bases and J 0 bases, with 11 bases left between them. CDR3 length equals 15 residues. The CDR3 loop reads CASSLSYRSTDTQYF. The CDR3 nucleotides read TGTGCCAGCAGTTTAAGTTACAGGAGCACAGATACGCAGTATTTT.

This clonotype turned up a few times. The V and J genes are TRBV14 and TRBJ2-1; no clear D gene. Trimming left V 1 base short and J 5 bases short, with 9 bases between. The germline V gene encodes CDR1 SGHDN and CDR2 FVKESK. The CDR3 is made up of 14 amino acids. CDR3 in amino acids: CASSQVGRHNEQFF. In DNA, the CDR3 is TGTGCCAGCAGCCAAGTGGGCAGACACAATGAGCAGTTCTTC.

In its sample, this clonotype was seen a few times. This chain joins TRBV3-1 and TRBJ2-1; D is possibly TRBD2 (5 bases). V was clipped by 1 base and J by 13 bases, with 17 bases between them. Germline CDR1 is LGHDT and CDR2 is YNNKEL (reference sequence). This CDR3 is built from 14 residues. CDR3 residues: CASSQATLASRQFF. The CDR3 nucleotides are TGTGCCAGCAGCCAAGCGACCCTAGCTTCGCGTCAGTTCTTC.

This clonotype was recorded a few times. The chain has TRBV20-1 and TRBJ2-3, with TRBD2 matching over 10 bases. CDR3 length equals 14 residues. CDR1 is DFQATT and CDR2 is SNEGSKA in the germline V gene (reference sequence). Germline trimming cut 8 bases from V and 10 bases from J; bases unmatched to any gene: 15. The CDR3 DNA is TGCAGTAAAGCGGGGGGGCCAGATCGACTGCCGCAGTATTTT. It encodes CSKAGGPDRLPQYF.

This clonotype appeared a few times. The chain joins TRBV19 to TRBJ1-2; D gene ambiguous. The CDR3 length is 13 residues. CDR1 and CDR2 (germline): LNHDA, SQIVND (reference sequence). V was cut by 8 bases and J by 0 bases, with 10 bases left in between. CDR3 in DNA: TGTGCCAGTCGAGGTCCCGCTAACTATGGCTACACCTTC. Its translation: CASRGPANYGYTF.